This T cell receptor (beta chain) was sequenced for a study of blood T cell repertoires in COVID-19. Study overall: Sources were T cells, B-cell-depleted T cells, or PBMCs; the material itself was cDNA or gDNA.

From germline, CDR1 is MNHEY and CDR2 SMNVEV (reference sequence). After removal of 6 bases from V and 0 bases from J, the junction contained 6 bases not matched to a gene. This CDR3 spans 15 amino acids. As processed by the authors: Amplification with reference gene primers provided the estimates of nucleated cell counts. Only in-frame clones appear in the TCRdb table, and some are missing; sequencing was by immunoSEQ multiplex PCR. D and trimming were read from the DNA, whereas the V and J calls and clone size are those reported in that table. This table holds under 200,000 clones, less than 85% found once. The study recruited people aged about 18 to 89 years across about 25 US areas. Researchers sorted participants into cohorts using their self-reported clinical history.

The chain joins TRBV27 to TRBJ1-1; 8 nucleotides agree with TRBD1. This TCR was recovered from a woman aged 55-69 years with acute COVID-19. Sample: PBMCs or T cells enriched from blood (not recorded which). This CDR3 reads CASSQGARMNTEAFF. The CDR3 DNA reads as TGTGCCAGCAGCCAGGGGGCCCGGATGAACACTGAAGCTTTCTTT.